Detailed here is one T cell receptor (beta chain). There is no known antigen for this receptor. Qualities for individual bases were not recorded, and no much larger clone is one base off. TCRbeta CDR3 regions were amplified from genomic DNA using the immunoSEQ Assay, a bias-controlled multiplex PCR. The published analysis was carried out like this. The number of nucleated cells in each sample was estimated from the amplification of reference gene primers within the assay. To quantify the absolute abundance of each unique TCRbeta CDR3 rearrangement, sequence reads were collapsed and filtered. Productive Simpson clonality was computed per sample as the square root of Simpson's diversity index over productive rearrangements. Sourced from immuneACCESS, this table was stored by TCRdb with only in-frame sequences that have V and J called. A share of the clones is absent; for the studies checked, an unresolved V gene accounts for under half, and the remainder has no known explanation. The D gene and trimming were derived from the DNA, and the V and J assignments and clone size from that table. Recorded for this sample are some 180,000 clones; roughly 81% of them occurred a single time. The ten largest clones take up approximately 11% of the sample.

This entry comes from a study of blood T cell repertoires in COVID-19 (dated by TCRdb to between 2020 and 2021). About the investigation overall: Samples from collaborators originated in the United States, Italy and Spain and spanned both the acute and convalescent phases of COVID-19. The sample metadata nearly always contained a de-identified subject ID, COVID-19 status, age in years and sex. Subjects who had been exposed to COVID-19, were actively infected with it, or had recovered from it provided the deeply sampled blood TCRbeta repertoires that made up the dataset. Where available, HLA class I and class II types were obtained from metadata supplied by the sample provider rather than from assay-based typing. The prospective study material was composed of cDNA or gDNA derived from T cells, B-cell-depleted T cells, or PBMCs. The repertoires were released in a freely available public database meant as a resource for research on the immune response to SARS-CoV-2. The samples were drawn from two sources: the first 160 participants of the ongoing ImmuneRACE study, and over 1,000 subjects contributed by 6 global collaborators. What the research found in general, with its limitations: The quantity of clinical and demographic metadata differed by source and by participant and was supplied without curation.

The germline V gene (reference sequence) sets CDR1 to SGHNT and CDR2 to YYREEE. Trimming accounts for 4 bases at V and 5 bases at J, while the number of junction bases matched to no gene is 7. Spanning cysteine to phenylalanine, the CDR3 consists of 16 amino acids. Only the CDR3 part of the read is kept: 48 bases, read in frame from the first base. One collaborating source in Seattle enrolled patients during active infection and followed them longitudinally through the course of disease. Collaborating institutions collected whole blood in K2EDTA tubes following their own protocols. For TCRbeta analysis, collaborators shipped samples as frozen whole blood, isolated PBMCs, or DNA extracted from either of those sample types.

The receptor chain draws on TRBV5-4 and TRBJ1-6, and TRBD1 aligns with 9 junction nucleotides. Material: peripheral blood. The TCR comes from a woman aged 40-49 years with COVID-19, enrolled during active disease. Read as DNA, the sequence is TGTGCCAGCAGCCGGACAGGGGTTGGTCATAATTCACCCCTCCACTTT. Translated, it gives CASSRTGVGHNSPLHF.